The present T cell receptor beta chain was sequenced within a study of T cells in Graves' hyperthyroidism and ophthalmopathy. The study's findings and limits: Among thyroid clonotypes expanded above 0.001, most also appeared in blood.

A word on this clonotype: No antigen is known for it.

V lost 2 bases, J lost 3 bases, and 20 bases lay in between. CDR1 KGHDR and CDR2 SFDVKD come from the germline V gene. The CDR3 loop spans 18 amino acids. Fresh 10 ml peripheral blood yielded PBMCs. TCR beta CDR3 regions were amplified from RNA transcripts. First-round RT-PCR with HTBI primers amplified the TCR CDR3 region. TCRdb re-analysed the multiplex PCR reads in MiXCR, keeping a single row per CDR3 protein. The sample carries more than 500,000 distinct CDR3 sequences, around 15% recorded once. The sequenced sample was blood. This rearrangement joins TRBV24-1 to TRBJ2-3; TRBD1 might be the D (5 bases). The sequence was obtained from a woman in her thirties or forties with Graves' hyperthyroidism. In DNA, the CDR3 is TGTGCCACCAGTGATTCCCTGCCGCGGCAGGGTCGAACAGATACGCAGTATTTT. Translated: CATSDSLPRQGRTDTQYF.